These 5 T cell receptor beta chains were sequenced from one sample in a study of CD8+CD57+ T cells in acquired aplastic anemia. Study observations and caveats: The CD8+CD57+ cells of patients were less diverse than their total CD4+ and CD8+ pools.

Flow cytometry had shown expanded CD8+CD57+ cells in the patients chosen for sequencing. Template material for TCR beta VDJ and CDR3 profiling consisted of genomic DNA. TCRdb re-called the reads through MiXCR, storing one row per CDR3 protein. This sample yields about 20,000 distinct CDR3 sequences, of which almost 40% are seen a single time; over 75% belongs to the top ten. These TCRs' antigens remain unknown. Sequenced sample: CD8+CD57+ T cells sorted from PBMCs. Noted subset: bead-enriched CD8+CD57+ effector memory T cells from SAA patients. The receptors here all came from a human donor with aplastic anemia.

In its sample, this clonotype was seen a few times. The gene calls are TRBV27 and TRBJ2-7, with D perhaps TRBD1 (7 bases). This CDR3 comprises 13 residues. From germline, CDR1 is MNHEY and CDR2 SMNVEV (reference sequence). V was clipped by 6 bases and J by 2 bases, with 11 bases between them. CDR3 in DNA: TGTGCCAGCAGACCCAGGGGGGCCTACGAGCAGTACTTC. Translated: CASRPRGAYEQYF.

This clonotype came up a few times. The genes are TRBV6-1 and TRBJ2-3, with unresolved D. The length of the CDR3 is 13 residues. Germline CDR1 and CDR2: MNHNS and SASEGT. V shed 1 base and J shed 1 base, with 3 bases lying between them. This CDR3 is CASSEVGTDTQYF. The CDR3 DNA follows: TGTGCCAGCAGTGAAGTGGGCACAGATACGCAGTATTTT.

Only a few counts were recorded for this clonotype. The chain combines TRBV12-3 or TRBV12-4 with TRBJ2-3; 7 bases align to TRBD1. Trimming removed 9 bases from V and 1 base from J; junction bases left unmatched: 4. CDR3 length: 13 residues. The CDR3 DNA is TGTGCCAGTGATGGACAGGGCACAGATACGCAGTATTTT. It encodes CASDGQGTDTQYF.

V is TRBV7-9 and J is TRBJ2-7; 9 bases fit TRBD2. The V segment lost 3 bases and the J segment 9 bases; nucleotides outside the gene matches: 3. Looked up from germline, CDR1 is SEHNR and CDR2 is FQNEAQ (reference sequence). This CDR3 is built from 12 residues. The DNA of the CDR3 is TGTGCCAGCAGCTTGGGCGGGGGGGTGCAGTACTTC. It is translated as CASSLGGGVQYF.

The chain employs TRBV6-2 or TRBV6-3 and TRBJ2-7; a possible D gene is TRBD2 (6 bases). The CDR3 consists of 12 residues. From germline, CDR1 is MNHEY and CDR2 SVGEGT. Trimming pared 9 bases from V and 4 bases from J, leaving 13 bases between. CDR3 DNA sequence: TGTGCCAGTGCGACTAGAACATACGAGCAGTACTTC. It yields the protein CASATRTYEQYF.